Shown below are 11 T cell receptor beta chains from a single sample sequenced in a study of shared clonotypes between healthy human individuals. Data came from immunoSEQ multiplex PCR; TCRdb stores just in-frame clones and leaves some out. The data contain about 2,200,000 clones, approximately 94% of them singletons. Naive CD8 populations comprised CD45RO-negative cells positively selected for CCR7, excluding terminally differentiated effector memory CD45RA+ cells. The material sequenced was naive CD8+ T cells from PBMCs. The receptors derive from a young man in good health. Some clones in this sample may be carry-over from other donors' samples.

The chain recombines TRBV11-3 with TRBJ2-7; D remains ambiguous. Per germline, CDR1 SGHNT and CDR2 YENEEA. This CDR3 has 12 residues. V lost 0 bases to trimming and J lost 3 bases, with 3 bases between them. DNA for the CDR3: TGTGCCAGCAGCTTAGATGACTACGAGCAGTACTTC. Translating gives CASSLDDYEQYF.

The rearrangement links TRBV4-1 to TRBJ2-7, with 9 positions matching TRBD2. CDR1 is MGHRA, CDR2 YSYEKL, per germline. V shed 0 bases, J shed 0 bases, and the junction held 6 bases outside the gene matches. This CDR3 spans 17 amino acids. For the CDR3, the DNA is TGCGCCAGCAGCCAAGACATAGAAGCGGGGGGCTCCTACGAGCAGTACTTC. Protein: CASSQDIEAGGSYEQYF.

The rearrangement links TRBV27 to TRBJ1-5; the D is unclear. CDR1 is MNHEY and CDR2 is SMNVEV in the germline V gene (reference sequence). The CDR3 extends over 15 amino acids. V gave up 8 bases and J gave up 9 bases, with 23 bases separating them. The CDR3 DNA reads TGTGCCAGCGGGTTCTTAACCGGGCCCAGTGTGCCCCAGCATTTT. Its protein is CASGFLTGPSVPQHF.

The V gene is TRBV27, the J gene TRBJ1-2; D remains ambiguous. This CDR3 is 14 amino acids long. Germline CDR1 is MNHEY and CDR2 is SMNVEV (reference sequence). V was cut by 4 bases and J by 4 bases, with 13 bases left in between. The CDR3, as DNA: TGTGCCAGCAGTTACGGTGGGCGCGGCTATGGCTACACCTTC. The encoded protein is CASSYGGRGYGYTF.

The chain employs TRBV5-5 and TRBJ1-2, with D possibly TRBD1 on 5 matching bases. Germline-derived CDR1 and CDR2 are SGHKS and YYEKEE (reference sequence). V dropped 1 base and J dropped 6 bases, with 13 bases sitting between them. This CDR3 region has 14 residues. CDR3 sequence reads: CASSLWGAPDGYTF. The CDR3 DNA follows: TGTGCCAGCAGCTTGTGGGGCGCGCCCGATGGCTACACCTTC.

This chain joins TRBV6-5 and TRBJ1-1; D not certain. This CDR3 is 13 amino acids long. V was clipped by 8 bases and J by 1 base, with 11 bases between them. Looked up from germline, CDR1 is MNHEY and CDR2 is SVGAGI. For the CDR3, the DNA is TGTGCCAGCCTGAGCAGAGGGAACACTGAAGCTTTCTTT. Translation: CASLSRGNTEAFF.

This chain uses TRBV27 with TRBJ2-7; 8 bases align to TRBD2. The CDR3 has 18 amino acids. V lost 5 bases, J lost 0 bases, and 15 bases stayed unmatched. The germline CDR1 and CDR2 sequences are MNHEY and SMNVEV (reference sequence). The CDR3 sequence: CASSTHFPDSGGSYEQYF. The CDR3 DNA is TGTGCCAGCAGTACCCACTTCCCGGACAGCGGGGGCTCCTACGAGCAGTACTTC.

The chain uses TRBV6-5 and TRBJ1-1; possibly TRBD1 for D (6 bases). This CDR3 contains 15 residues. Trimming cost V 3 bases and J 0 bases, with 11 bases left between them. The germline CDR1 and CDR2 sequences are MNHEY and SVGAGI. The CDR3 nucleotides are TGTGCCAGCAGTTATTGGGGGCCTGTGAACACTGAAGCTTTCTTT. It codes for CASSYWGPVNTEAFF.

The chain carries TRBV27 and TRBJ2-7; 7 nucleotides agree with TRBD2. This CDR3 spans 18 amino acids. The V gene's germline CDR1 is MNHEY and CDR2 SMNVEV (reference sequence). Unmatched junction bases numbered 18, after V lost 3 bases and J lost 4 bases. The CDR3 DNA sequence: TGTGCCAGCAGTTTTTTCCTTGCTAGCGGCTCACTGAAGTACGAGCAGTACTTC. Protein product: CASSFFLASGSLKYEQYF.

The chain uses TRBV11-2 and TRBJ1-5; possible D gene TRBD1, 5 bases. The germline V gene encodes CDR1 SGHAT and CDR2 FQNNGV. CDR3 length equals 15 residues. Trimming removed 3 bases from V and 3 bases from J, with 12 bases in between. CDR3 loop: CASSLGPPINQPQHF. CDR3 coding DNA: TGTGCCAGCAGCTTGGGACCGCCGATCAATCAGCCCCAGCATTTT.

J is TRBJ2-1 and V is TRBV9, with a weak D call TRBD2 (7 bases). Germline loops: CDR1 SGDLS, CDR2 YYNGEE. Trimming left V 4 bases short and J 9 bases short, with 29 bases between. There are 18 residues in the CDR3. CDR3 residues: CASSIPRGASGSVTEQFF. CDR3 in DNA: TGTGCCAGCAGCATACCTCGGGGGGCTAGCGGTTCTGTAACTGAGCAGTTCTTC.